This TCR beta chain appears in the sequencing data of a study of shared clonotypes between healthy human individuals. General observations from the study: Among the subsets, naive ones generally showed larger estimated richness than memory ones.

TCRdb keeps only in-frame clones here, not all; method: immunoSEQ multiplex PCR. The table shows over 700,000 clones, with about two thirds occurring only once. The study drew its donors from healthy HIV-negative adults without recent acute infections or vaccinations. On this clone: Its antigen is undetermined.

The CDR3 contains 13 residues. CDR1 and CDR2 from the germline V gene are SGHRS and YFSETQ. The ends were cut back, 7 bases at V and 0 bases at J, with 10 bases in the middle. The genes are TRBV5-1 and TRBJ1-1; no clear D. The sequence was collected from a woman under 40 in good health. Material: memory CD4+ T cells sorted from blood. Regarding subset: CD45RA-negative fraction. CDR3 nucleotide sequence: TGCGCCAGCGGCAGTATAGTGAACACTGAAGCTTTCTTT. This gives the protein CASGSIVNTEAFF.